The clone carrying this T cell receptor beta chain appeared a few times. This sample is part of a study of blood T cells in healthy people across ages. Healthy Russian Caucasian donors spanned ages roughly 6 to 100 years. It was with a sample-barcoded 5' primer and a J-beta primer mix that a second PCR of roughly 6 to 12 cycles was run. MiXCR, applied by TCRdb to the 5' RACE reads, yields one record per CDR3 protein. The data hold about 720,000 distinct CDR3 sequences, with 20% to 25% observed a single time. Sequences were obtained from blood. The sequence derives from a man in his sixties or seventies in good health.

The CDR3 DNA is TGTGCCAGCAGCGGCGGGGACAGCTATGGCTACACCTTC. This sequence encodes CASSGGDSYGYTF. The V gene is TRBV9, the J gene TRBJ1-2, with TRBD1 matching over 7 bases. The CDR3 length is 13 residues. The germline V gene has CDR1 SGDLS and CDR2 YYNGEE. V lost 3 bases, J lost 4 bases, and 3 bases stayed unmatched.